This TCR beta chain was observed in a study of shared clonotypes between healthy human individuals. Findings and limits, study-wide: In general, naive subsets displayed greater estimated richness than memory subsets did. The authors expected sequencing depth to affect clonotype sharing among donors.

Using immunoSEQ multiplex PCR, the repertoire was profiled, and TCRdb retains in-frame clones only, with some absent. The sample lists around 2,000,000 clones; under 95% were seen once. Regarding this clone: The antigen is unknown.

Germline CDR1 ENHRY, CDR2 SYGVKD. The V gene lost 4 bases and the J gene lost 0 bases, with 15 bases spanning the gap. The length of the CDR3 is 16 residues. Cells designated naive CD8 were CD45RO-negative and were positively selected for CCR7, with terminally differentiated effector memory CD45RA+ cells excluded. The source of this sequence is a man between 18 and 29 years old in good health. Some clones in this sample may be carry-over from other donors' samples. Sequenced material: naive CD8+ T cells from PBMCs. V usage is TRBV10-3 and J usage is TRBJ1-2; tentatively, D is TRBD1 (5 bases). CDR3 loop: CAISADRDGANYGYTF. The CDR3, as DNA: TGTGCCATCAGTGCAGACCGGGACGGGGCTAACTATGGCTACACCTTC.